Listed here are 2 T cell receptor beta chains from one sample, sequenced in a study of OX40 agonist ivuxolimab in advanced cancers. The library was made by the immunoSEQ multiplex PCR assay. This immuneACCESS table, as held by TCRdb, lists in-frame sequences with V and J called but not all clones. Of the missing ones, under half trace to an unresolved V gene in checked studies; the others have no known cause. The sample includes about 76,000 clones, with about 87% observed a single time. The top ten constitute about 2.6% of the sample. The specimen was CD4+ or CD8+ T cells sorted from blood, collected in a trial of the OX40 agonist ivuxolimab. Receptors originate from an adult with an advanced solid tumor such as melanoma, head and neck, liver or kidney cancer.

The chain joins TRBV4-3 to TRBJ2-1; 10 bases map to TRBD2. The CDR3 has 17 residues. Looked up from germline, CDR1 is LGHNA and CDR2 is YSLEER. Germline trimming cut 4 bases from V and 2 bases from J; bases unmatched to any gene: 8. CDR3 in amino acids: CASSPIGLAGAYNEQFF. Written as DNA, the CDR3 is TGCGCCAGCAGCCCTATCGGTCTAGCGGGGGCCTACAATGAGCAGTTCTTC.

The V gene is TRBV7-9, the J gene TRBJ2-2; the D gene is possibly TRBD2 (6 bases). The V end lost 4 bases, the J end lost 2 bases, and 17 bases lay between the germline ends. CDR1 is SEHNR, CDR2 FQNEAQ, per germline (reference sequence). The CDR3 contains 17 residues. In DNA, the CDR3 is TGTGCCAGCAGCTCATTTTACGGGGGATTCAACACCGGGGAGCTGTTTTTT. Amino acid sequence: CASSSFYGGFNTGELFF. Variable domain in full (rest from reference TRBV7-9 and TRBJ2-2): DTGVSQNPRHKITKRGQNVTFRCDPISEHNRLYWYRQTLGQGPEFLTYFQNEAQLEKSRLLSDRFSAERPKGSFSTLEIQRTEQGDSAMYLCASSSFYGGFNTGELFFGEGSRLTVL.